Below, 5 T cell receptor beta chains from the same sample are listed, as sequenced in a study of technical replicates of blood from several donors. TCRdb's table, derived via immunoSEQ multiplex PCR, lists solely in-frame clones and lacks some. The sample includes nearly 80,000 clones, 90% to 95% seen only once; the top ten take about 0.37%. Sequenced input: T cells isolated from PBMCs. Receptors originate from a human donor in good health.

The gene calls are TRBV27 and TRBJ2-1, with no clear D. The CDR3 totals 13 residues. In germline, CDR1 is MNHEY, CDR2 SMNVEV (reference sequence). V was pared by 0 bases and J by 6 bases, with 6 bases between. The CDR3 spells CASSLSRLNEQFF. The CDR3 nucleotides are TGTGCCAGCAGTTTATCGCGCCTCAATGAGCAGTTCTTC.

This clone was detected only a few times. This rearrangement joins TRBV13 to TRBJ2-5; D gene unclear. V was shortened by 1 base and J by 4 bases, with 10 bases between the two germline ends. Germline V gene data show CDR1 as PRHDT and CDR2 as FYEKMQ (reference sequence). This CDR3 has 14 amino acids. In DNA, the CDR3 is TGTGCCAGCAGCTTAGAGTTAGCCCCAGAGACCCAGTACTTC. It yields the protein CASSLELAPETQYF.

J is TRBJ1-1 and V is TRBV6-1; no clear D gene. The V and J ends lost 4 bases and 1 base respectively, with 10 bases between them. The CDR3 is made up of 14 amino acids. CDR1 is MNHNS and CDR2 is SASEGT in the germline V gene. The CDR3 spells CASSGVAGNTEAFF. The DNA for the CDR3 is TGTGCCAGCAGTGGGGTGGCGGGGAACACTGAAGCTTTCTTT.

A remark on this clone: The same CDR3 can be traced to other DNA sequences in this sample. The V gene is TRBV6-5, the J gene TRBJ2-7, with D perhaps TRBD1 (6 bases). V was shortened by 2 bases and J by 2 bases, with 16 bases between the two germline ends. Looked up from germline, CDR1 is MNHEY and CDR2 is SVGAGI. The CDR3 consists of 16 residues. The CDR3 DNA is TGTGCCAGCAGTTACCAGGGGACATCCAGGACCTACGAGCAGTACTTC. Its translation: CASSYQGTSRTYEQYF.

The rearrangement links TRBV30 to TRBJ1-4; no clear D gene. CDR3 length: 15 residues. The germline gives CDR1 GTSNPN, CDR2 SVGIG (reference sequence). V was trimmed by 0 bases and J by 6 bases, leaving 14 bases between them. This CDR3 is CAWSVLGGIDEKLFF. DNA for the CDR3: TGTGCCTGGAGTGTACTAGGTGGAATAGATGAAAAACTGTTTTTT.